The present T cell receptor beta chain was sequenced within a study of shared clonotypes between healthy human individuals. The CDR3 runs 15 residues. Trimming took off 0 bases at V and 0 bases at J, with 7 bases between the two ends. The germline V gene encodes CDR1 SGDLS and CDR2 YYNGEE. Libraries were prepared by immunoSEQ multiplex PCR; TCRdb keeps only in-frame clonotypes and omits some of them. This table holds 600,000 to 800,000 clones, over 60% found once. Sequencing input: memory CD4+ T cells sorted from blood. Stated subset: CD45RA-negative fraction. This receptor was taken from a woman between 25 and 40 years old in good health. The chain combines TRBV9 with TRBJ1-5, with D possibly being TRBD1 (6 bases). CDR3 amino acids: CASSVGTASNQPQHF. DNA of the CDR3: TGTGCCAGCAGCGTAGGGACAGCTAGCAATCAGCCCCAGCATTTT.